This record looks at one T cell receptor beta chain sequence and its context. The CDR3 length is 16 residues. Germline V gene data show CDR1 as SGHDN and CDR2 as FVKESK. V lost 4 bases, J lost 4 bases, and 9 bases stayed unmatched. This record comes from a study of control samples from healthy donors and cancer patients. TCRdb's table, derived via immunoSEQ multiplex PCR, lists solely in-frame clones and lacks some. The repertoire holds around 70,000 clones, with more than 80% as singletons. This chain uses TRBV14 with TRBJ2-1; TRBD2 aligns across 8 bases. This TCR came from a man aged 55 to 70 in good health. The sequenced sample was blood. This chain's CDR3 is CASSLISSGPYNEQFF. Here the CDR3 DNA reads TGTGCCAGCAGCCTGATCTCTAGCGGGCCTTACAATGAGCAGTTCTTC.